These T cell receptor beta chains were read from a single sample in a study of blood T cells in healthy people across ages. One entry per CDR3 protein results from TCRdb running MiXCR on the 5' RACE reads. The data contain under 2,000,000 distinct CDR3 sequences, 49% of them seen just once; the ten biggest clones take up 2.1%. The sequenced material came from blood. These receptors all come from a woman aged 35 to 49 in good health. The CDR3 runs from the conserved cysteine through the conserved F or W. A D gene is named only where the DNA matches it firmly. Rows give clone size only sometimes, using once, few, many, or a class for an expanded clone.

J gene	V gene	clone size	D gene	CDR3 protein	CDR3 DNA
TRBJ1-2	TRBV5-6	-	TRBD1	CASSDGQGRTYGYTF	TGTGCCAGCAGCGATGGACAGGGGCGTACTTATGGCTACACCTTC
TRBJ1-2	TRBV10-3	few	-	CAINRNGANYGYTF	TGTGCCATCAATAGGAACGGAGCTAACTATGGCTACACCTTC
TRBJ2-3	TRBV10-3	few	-	CAISTSSTDTQYF	TGTGCCATCAGCACCAGTAGCACAGATACGCAGTATTTT
TRBJ2-5	TRBV29-1	-	TRBD2	CSGHPARGGIRETQYF	TGCAGCGGCCACCCAGCTCGGGGGGGTATCCGAGAGACCCAGTACTTC
TRBJ1-2	TRBV10-3	-	-	CAISEPGQLGDYGHTF	TGTGCCATCAGTGAGCCGGGGCAACTAGGGGACTATGGCCACACCTTC
TRBJ2-5	TRBV6-2/TRBV6-3	-	-	CASSYDGWTQYF	TGTGCCAGCAGTTACGACGGTTGGACCCAGTACTTC
TRBJ1-1	TRBV20-1	-	TRBD1	CSARRTGDVTEAFF	TGCAGTGCTCGCCGGACAGGGGATGTCACTGAAGCTTTCTTT
TRBJ2-1	TRBV2	-	TRBD2	CASSEALRGGNEQFF	TGTGCCAGCAGTGAAGCGCTGCGGGGGGGAAATGAGCAGTTCTTC
TRBJ2-5	TRBV20-1	few	TRBD1	CSANTGQGAQETQYF	TGCAGTGCAAACACGGGACAGGGAGCCCAAGAGACCCAGTACTTC
TRBJ1-6	TRBV20-1	-	-	CSATRDSANSPLHF	TGCAGTGCTACACGGGACTCCGCGAATTCACCCCTCCACTTT
TRBJ1-1	TRBV20-1	few	-	CSASLPSTEAFF	TGCAGTGCTAGCCTACCCTCCACTGAAGCTTTCTTT
TRBJ1-5	TRBV20-1	-	-	CSARRGADNQPQHF	TGCAGTGCTAGGAGGGGTGCGGACAATCAGCCCCAGCATTTT
TRBJ1-2	TRBV5-1	-	TRBD1	CASKLGGQAPNYGYTF	TGCGCCAGCAAGCTTGGGGGACAGGCCCCCAACTATGGCTACACCTTC
TRBJ1-2	TRBV20-1	few	TRBD1	CSASSGTGGYGYTF	TGCAGTGCTAGTTCCGGGACAGGGGGCTATGGCTACACCTTC
TRBJ2-3	TRBV4-3	-	-	CASGQGSWEGQYF	TGCGCCAGCGGCCAAGGCAGTTGGGAAGGGCAGTATTTT
TRBJ2-1	TRBV7-2	-	-	CASSWTYEAYEQFF	TGTGCCAGCAGCTGGACATATGAAGCCTACGAGCAGTTCTTC
TRBJ2-4	TRBV6-1	-	-	CASIGVRAKNIQYF	TGTGCCAGCATCGGGGTACGAGCCAAAAACATTCAGTACTTC
TRBJ2-3	TRBV27	-	-	CASSLKGRDGDTQYF	TGTGCCAGCAGTTTGAAGGGCAGGGATGGAGATACGCAGTATTTT
TRBJ2-7	TRBV11-2	-	TRBD1	CASSLDGTGGEQYF	TGTGCCAGCAGCTTAGACGGGACAGGAGGCGAGCAGTACTTC
TRBJ1-6	TRBV6-5	few	-	CASNWGYNSPLHF	TGTGCCAGCAACTGGGGATATAATTCACCCCTCCACTTT
TRBJ2-7	TRBV12-3/TRBV12-4	many	TRBD1	CASSPSGGRYEQYF	TGTGCCAGCAGCCCCTCAGGGGGAAGGTACGAGCAGTACTTC
TRBJ1-5	TRBV12-3/TRBV12-4	-	-	CASSLKSGNQPQHF	TGTGCCAGCAGCCTTAAGAGTGGCAATCAGCCCCAGCATTTT
TRBJ1-2	TRBV28	-	-	CASSPRVYGYTF	TGTGCCAGCAGTCCCAGGGTCTATGGCTACACCTTC
TRBJ2-1	TRBV7-2	-	TRBD2	CASSPRTSGRNEQFF	TGTGCCAGCAGCCCACGGACTAGCGGGCGTAATGAGCAGTTCTTC
TRBJ2-7	TRBV5-1	-	TRBD2	CASSVWASGGISYEQYF	TGCGCCAGCAGCGTCTGGGCTAGCGGGGGAATTTCCTACGAGCAGTACTTC
TRBJ1-5	TRBV15	-	TRBD1	CATSRDRRIMEQGIQPQHF	TGTGCCACCAGCAGAGATAGGAGAATTATGGAACAGGGGATTCAGCCCCAGCATTTT
TRBJ1-2	TRBV27	-	-	CATKNREGYTF	TGTGCCACCAAAAACAGGGAAGGCTACACCTTC
TRBJ1-1	TRBV29-1	-	-	CSVDGVNTEAFF	TGCAGCGTTGACGGCGTCAACACTGAAGCTTTCTTT
TRBJ2-3	TRBV6-6	-	TRBD2	CASSRAGARTDTQYF	TGTGCCAGCAGTCGAGCGGGGGCTAGGACAGATACGCAGTATTTT
TRBJ1-2	TRBV3-1	-	-	CASSQPSGGGRYGYTF	TGTGCCAGCAGCCAACCCTCCGGGGGGGGGAGATATGGCTACACCTTC
TRBJ1-5	TRBV7-2	-	TRBD1	CASSQQGVLNQPQHF	TGTGCCAGCAGCCAACAGGGGGTTTTAAATCAGCCCCAGCATTTT
TRBJ2-1	TRBV6-5	-	-	CASSYRGWGEQFF	TGTGCCAGCAGTTACCGGGGATGGGGTGAGCAGTTCTTC
TRBJ2-7	TRBV21-1	-	-	CASGRSGGEAYEQYF	TGTGCCAGCGGGAGGTCAGGGGGAGAGGCCTACGAGCAGTACTTC
TRBJ2-5	TRBV6-2/TRBV6-3	-	-	CASSYSEGRETQYF	TGTGCCAGCAGTTACTCAGAGGGCCGGGAGACCCAGTACTTC
TRBJ2-5	TRBV19	-	-	CASSLSQGIRQETQYF	TGTGCCAGTAGTTTGTCTCAGGGTATACGGCAAGAGACCCAGTACTTC
TRBJ2-5	TRBV4-3	-	-	CASSQGAGPQETQYF	TGCGCCAGCAGCCAAGGTGCAGGTCCACAAGAGACCCAGTACTTC
TRBJ1-2	TRBV20-1	-	TRBD1	CSAKDREASGYTF	TGCAGTGCTAAGGACAGGGAGGCTTCTGGCTACACCTTC
TRBJ2-4	TRBV20-1	few	-	CSASWQTQNIQYF	TGCAGTGCTAGTTGGCAGACACAAAACATTCAGTACTTC
TRBJ2-5	TRBV7-3	-	TRBD1	CASSATGVSNQETQYF	TGTGCCAGCAGCGCGACAGGGGTTAGTAATCAAGAGACCCAGTACTTC
TRBJ2-3	TRBV27	-	TRBD1	CASRKGANNQPQYF	TGTGCCAGCAGGAAGGGGGCAAACAATCAGCCCCAGTATTTT
TRBJ1-1	TRBV7-2	once	TRBD1	CASSTHRGRGTEAFF	TGTGCCAGCAGCACCCACAGGGGGCGAGGCACTGAAGCTTTCTTT
TRBJ2-5	TRBV24-1	-	TRBD1	CATSDSPRQGGQETQYF	TGTGCCACCAGTGATTCTCCAAGACAGGGGGGTCAAGAGACCCAGTACTTC
TRBJ1-2	TRBV6-5	-	TRBD1	CASSDRPGQPKGDYGYTF	TGTGCCAGCAGCGACCGACCGGGACAGCCGAAGGGCGACTATGGCTACACCTTC
TRBJ2-3	TRBV4-2	few	TRBD2	CASSQDYSGGITDTQYF	TGTGCCAGCAGCCAAGATTACAGCGGGGGGATCACAGATACGCAGTATTTT
TRBJ1-2	TRBV27	-	TRBD1	CASSLSGTVHYGYTF	TGTGCCAGCAGTTTATCAGGGACAGTCCATTACGGCTACACCTTC
TRBJ2-1	TRBV28	-	-	CASRGTVGQFF	TGTGCCAGCAGGGGGACGGTCGGGCAGTTCTTC